This T cell receptor (beta chain) was obtained from a study of glioma-infiltrating T cells after dendritic cell vaccination. V lost 5 bases, J lost 5 bases, and 10 bases stayed unmatched. This CDR3 has 16 residues. Germline assignment: CDR1 SGHTA and CDR2 FQGTGA. Primers: 60 V beta forward and 13 J beta reverse. Sequenced by immunoSEQ multiplex PCR; TCRdb stores in-frame clones only, minus some. The sample contains approximately 93,000 clones, about 85% of which appear only once. Specified time point: after dendritic cell vaccination, including at tumor progression/relapse. The origin of this receptor is a human donor with glioblastoma. This chain connects TRBV7-3 to TRBJ2-3; TRBD2 aligns across 10 bases. Source: blood, taken after dendritic cell vaccination. CDR3 residues: CASSPLVAGGIDTQYF. CDR3 DNA sequence: TGTGCCAGCAGCCCCCTGGTAGCGGGGGGCATAGATACGCAGTATTTT.